Listed below are T cell receptor beta chains from one sample, sequenced in a study of blood T cells in healthy people across ages. TCRdb reprocessed the 5' RACE reads with MiXCR, giving one entry per CDR3 protein. The data contain 750,000 to 950,000 distinct CDR3 sequences, 50% to 65% of them singletons. Material for sequencing was blood. The receptor source for this set is a man older than 75 in good health. The CDR3 runs from the conserved cysteine through the conserved F or W. The order of the fields is V gene, clone size, D gene, J gene, CDR3 protein, CDR3 DNA. D genes are given only for firm matches. Clone sizes are given selectively: once, few, many, or a class where the clone is expanded.

v_gene: TRBV20-1; abundance: few; d_gene: TRBD2; j_gene: TRBJ2-1; CDR3aa: CSASAASGGREQFF; CDR3nt: TGCAGTGCTAGTGCGGCTAGCGGGGGGCGGGAGCAGTTCTTC
v_gene: TRBV19; abundance: -; d_gene: TRBD2; j_gene: TRBJ2-7; CDR3aa: CASSTLTSGYLYEQYF; CDR3nt: TGTGCCAGTAGTACCCTTACTAGCGGGTATCTCTACGAGCAGTACTTC
v_gene: TRBV2; abundance: few; d_gene: -; j_gene: TRBJ2-1; CDR3aa: CASIYTITYNEQFF; CDR3nt: TGTGCCAGCATATATACCATTACCTACAATGAGCAGTTCTTC
v_gene: TRBV27; abundance: few; d_gene: -; j_gene: TRBJ2-7; CDR3aa: CASSYDGVYEQYF; CDR3nt: TGTGCCAGCAGTTACGATGGGGTCTACGAGCAGTACTTC
v_gene: TRBV12-3/TRBV12-4; abundance: -; d_gene: TRBD1; j_gene: TRBJ2-2; CDR3aa: CASSPQGAVVGELFF; CDR3nt: TGTGCCAGCAGCCCGCAGGGGGCTGTGGTCGGGGAGCTGTTTTTT
v_gene: TRBV28; abundance: -; d_gene: TRBD2; j_gene: TRBJ2-3; CDR3aa: CASSLRTSGRFGRYAYF; CDR3nt: TGTGCCAGCAGTTTAAGGACTAGCGGGAGATTTGGCAGATACGCGTATTTT
v_gene: TRBV15; abundance: few; d_gene: TRBD1; j_gene: TRBJ2-7; CDR3aa: CATSREQGPGYEQYF; CDR3nt: TGTGCCACCAGCAGAGAACAGGGGCCAGGCTACGAGCAGTACTTC
v_gene: TRBV28; abundance: few; d_gene: TRBD1; j_gene: TRBJ2-7; CDR3aa: CASSTPGQAYEQYF; CDR3nt: TGTGCCAGCAGTACGCCGGGACAGGCCTACGAGCAGTACTTC
v_gene: TRBV29-1; abundance: -; d_gene: -; j_gene: TRBJ2-3; CDR3aa: CSVGSTRKADTQYF; CDR3nt: TGCAGCGTTGGGTCGACCAGGAAGGCGGATACGCAGTATTTT
v_gene: TRBV29-1; abundance: once; d_gene: -; j_gene: TRBJ2-7; CDR3aa: CSVAPLGIPGYEQYF; CDR3nt: TGCAGCGTTGCCCCCCTCGGGATCCCTGGGTACGAGCAGTACTTC
v_gene: TRBV9; abundance: -; d_gene: -; j_gene: TRBJ2-3; CDR3aa: CASSVGQVPGDTQYF; CDR3nt: TGTGCCAGCAGCGTAGGGCAGGTCCCCGGGGATACGCAGTATTTT
v_gene: TRBV11-2; abundance: few; d_gene: -; j_gene: TRBJ2-7; CDR3aa: CASSLDGPTYEQYF; CDR3nt: TGTGCCAGCAGCTTAGACGGACCGACCTACGAGCAGTACTTC
v_gene: TRBV10-3; abundance: -; d_gene: TRBD2; j_gene: TRBJ2-7; CDR3aa: CAISLLAGEGEQYF; CDR3nt: TGTGCCATCAGCCTACTAGCGGGAGAGGGCGAGCAGTACTTC
v_gene: TRBV4-1; abundance: -; d_gene: -; j_gene: TRBJ2-7; CDR3aa: CASSHLLAEQYF; CDR3nt: TGCGCCAGCAGCCATCTGTTAGCGGAGCAGTACTTC
v_gene: TRBV6-6; abundance: -; d_gene: TRBD2; j_gene: TRBJ2-1; CDR3aa: CASSLQTSGARNEQFF; CDR3nt: TGTGCCAGCAGTCTTCAGACTAGCGGGGCTAGAAATGAGCAGTTCTTC
v_gene: TRBV12-3/TRBV12-4; abundance: few; d_gene: TRBD2; j_gene: TRBJ2-7; CDR3aa: CASSLMGGDEQYF; CDR3nt: TGTGCCAGCAGTTTAATGGGGGGGGACGAGCAGTACTTC
v_gene: TRBV5-4; abundance: -; d_gene: TRBD1; j_gene: TRBJ2-7; CDR3aa: CASRAGTGPYEQYF; CDR3nt: TGTGCCAGCAGGGCCGGGACAGGGCCATACGAGCAGTACTTC
v_gene: TRBV4-1; abundance: -; d_gene: -; j_gene: TRBJ2-4; CDR3aa: CASSQAQAQGIQYF; CDR3nt: TGCGCCAGCAGCCAAGCTCAAGCCCAAGGCATTCAGTACTTC
v_gene: TRBV27; abundance: -; d_gene: -; j_gene: TRBJ1-6; CDR3aa: CASSLPRDKSSYNSPLHF; CDR3nt: TGTGCCAGCAGTCTGCCCCGGGACAAGAGCTCCTATAATTCACCCCTCCACTTT
v_gene: TRBV27; abundance: -; d_gene: TRBD1; j_gene: TRBJ1-2; CDR3aa: CASSSYGRGRNGYTF; CDR3nt: TGTGCCAGCAGTTCTTACGGGAGGGGGCGAAATGGCTACACCTTC
v_gene: TRBV11-2; abundance: few; d_gene: -; j_gene: TRBJ2-3; CDR3aa: CASSLMRTRYAYF; CDR3nt: TGTGCCAGCAGCTTAATGAGAACCAGATACGCGTATTTT
v_gene: TRBV14; abundance: -; d_gene: -; j_gene: TRBJ1-2; CDR3aa: CASSQGSGITYGYTF; CDR3nt: TGCGCCAGCAGCCAAGGGTCAGGGATCACCTATGGCTACACCTTC
v_gene: TRBV7-2; abundance: -; d_gene: -; j_gene: TRBJ1-1; CDR3aa: CASSAPGGRNTEAFF; CDR3nt: TGTGCCAGCAGCGCCCCGGGGGGAAGGAACACTGAAGCTTTCTTT
v_gene: TRBV4-1; abundance: -; d_gene: -; j_gene: TRBJ2-2; CDR3aa: CASSQDGWGANTGELFF; CDR3nt: TGCGCCAGCAGCCAAGATGGATGGGGGGCGAACACCGGGGAGCTGTTTTTT
v_gene: TRBV27; abundance: once; d_gene: TRBD1; j_gene: TRBJ2-4; CDR3aa: CASSSSTGALREQYF; CDR3nt: TGTGCCAGCAGTTCGTCGACAGGGGCCTTGAGAGAGCAGTACTTC
v_gene: TRBV3-1; abundance: once; d_gene: TRBD2; j_gene: TRBJ2-7; CDR3aa: CASSPSGGFSGEQYF; CDR3nt: TGTGCCAGCAGCCCTAGCGGAGGGTTTAGTGGCGAGCAGTACTTC
v_gene: TRBV24-1; abundance: -; d_gene: -; j_gene: TRBJ1-2; CDR3aa: CATSDLAYGYTF; CDR3nt: TGTGCCACCAGTGATTTAGCCTATGGCTACACCTTC
v_gene: TRBV12-3/TRBV12-4; abundance: -; d_gene: -; j_gene: TRBJ1-1; CDR3aa: CASSLGEVNTEAFF; CDR3nt: TGTGCCAGCAGTTTAGGGGAAGTGAACACTGAAGCTTTCTTT
v_gene: TRBV20-1; abundance: -; d_gene: TRBD2; j_gene: TRBJ2-1; CDR3aa: CSARWTRNNYNEQFF; CDR3nt: TGCAGTGCTAGGTGGACTAGAAATAACTACAATGAGCAGTTCTTC
v_gene: TRBV6-5; abundance: few; d_gene: TRBD1; j_gene: TRBJ1-2; CDR3aa: CASSYRTGANYGYTF; CDR3nt: TGTGCCAGCAGTTACAGGACAGGAGCTAACTATGGCTACACCTTC
v_gene: TRBV14; abundance: once; d_gene: TRBD2; j_gene: TRBJ2-7; CDR3aa: CASSQFSGVYYEQYF; CDR3nt: TGTGCCAGCAGCCAATTTAGCGGGGTTTACTACGAGCAGTACTTC
v_gene: TRBV24-1; abundance: once; d_gene: -; j_gene: TRBJ2-7; CDR3aa: CATSDPGRDEQYF; CDR3nt: TGTGCCACCAGTGATCCAGGCCGAGATGAGCAGTACTTC
v_gene: TRBV12-3/TRBV12-4; abundance: -; d_gene: TRBD1; j_gene: TRBJ2-6; CDR3aa: CASRKTGLGANVLTF; CDR3nt: TGTGCCAGCAGAAAGACAGGGCTTGGAGCCAACGTCCTGACTTTC
v_gene: TRBV5-1; abundance: -; d_gene: -; j_gene: TRBJ2-4; CDR3aa: CASSLRPGLAKNIQYF; CDR3nt: TGCGCCAGCAGCTTGCGGCCGGGGCTAGCCAAAAACATTCAGTACTTC
v_gene: TRBV27; abundance: -; d_gene: TRBD1; j_gene: TRBJ1-2; CDR3aa: CASSPKGGTGIRGGYTF; CDR3nt: TGTGCCAGCAGTCCCAAAGGCGGGACAGGGATTCGGGGCGGCTACACCTTC
v_gene: TRBV10-3; abundance: -; d_gene: -; j_gene: TRBJ2-5; CDR3aa: CAISLQVQETQYF; CDR3nt: TGTGCCATCAGCCTACAGGTCCAAGAGACCCAGTACTTC
v_gene: TRBV24-1; abundance: -; d_gene: TRBD1; j_gene: TRBJ2-7; CDR3aa: CATSEAGTGLYEQYF; CDR3nt: TGTGCCACCAGTGAAGCCGGGACAGGACTCTACGAGCAGTACTTC
v_gene: TRBV4-1; abundance: few; d_gene: -; j_gene: TRBJ2-7; CDR3aa: CASSQERARGGYEQYF; CDR3nt: TGCGCCAGCAGCCAAGAAAGGGCTCGCGGCGGGTACGAGCAGTACTTC
v_gene: TRBV6-6; abundance: -; d_gene: -; j_gene: TRBJ2-4; CDR3aa: CASVPARSGNIQYF; CDR3nt: TGTGCCAGCGTACCAGCGCGGTCCGGGAACATTCAGTACTTC
v_gene: TRBV10-3; abundance: -; d_gene: -; j_gene: TRBJ2-7; CDR3aa: CATGAGIEQYF; CDR3nt: TGTGCCACAGGGGCAGGGATCGAGCAGTACTTC
v_gene: TRBV18; abundance: -; d_gene: -; j_gene: TRBJ1-5; CDR3aa: CASSPGAGDQPQHF; CDR3nt: TGTGCCAGCTCACCAGGGGCAGGGGATCAGCCCCAGCATTTT
v_gene: TRBV2; abundance: -; d_gene: -; j_gene: TRBJ2-7; CDR3aa: CASTVNSYEQYF; CDR3nt: TGTGCCAGCACCGTGAACTCCTACGAGCAGTACTTC
v_gene: TRBV14; abundance: -; d_gene: -; j_gene: TRBJ1-6; CDR3aa: CASSQDNRSSYNSPLHF; CDR3nt: TGTGCCAGCAGCCAAGATAACAGGAGCTCCTATAATTCACCCCTCCACTTT
v_gene: TRBV7-2; abundance: -; d_gene: -; j_gene: TRBJ2-5; CDR3aa: CASSARRVGEETQYF; CDR3nt: TGTGCCAGCAGCGCCCGGCGGGTAGGGGAAGAGACCCAGTACTTC
v_gene: TRBV27; abundance: few; d_gene: -; j_gene: TRBJ2-4; CDR3aa: CASSLAGDTKNIQYF; CDR3nt: TGTGCCAGCAGTTTAGCAGGAGACACCAAAAACATTCAGTACTTC
v_gene: TRBV6-1; abundance: -; d_gene: TRBD2; j_gene: TRBJ2-1; CDR3aa: CASSARSGSFNERFF; CDR3nt: TGTGCCAGCAGTGCCCGTAGCGGGAGTTTCAATGAGCGGTTCTTC